This T cell receptor beta chain is from a study of cytomegalovirus exposure and HLA in healthy donors. About the study: Among roughly 190 million T cells, an earlier analysis found roughly 100 million unique TCR beta sequences.

PCR amplification relied on 60 Vbeta primers (plus 13 Jbeta primers). In the original processing: In a later analysis, about 9.9 million of 83 million or so unique beta chains occurred in at least two donors. Here immunoSEQ multiplex PCR was the method, and the copy in TCRdb shows in-frame clones only, minus some. V, J and clone size derive from that table, while D and trimming were established from the DNA sequence. Among over 150,000 clones listed, 77% were seen once. The CDR3 loop spans 10 amino acids. Study-level points and caveats: It was reported in a later analysis that an Asian-associated ancestry cluster showed fewer N-insertions than the 666-donor mean. According to a later analysis, most TCR beta chains associated with CMV appeared HLA-restricted.

A word on this clone: Its specificity is unknown.

The TCR sequence derives from a woman aged 60-75 years in good health and CMV-seropositive. Source material: PBMCs. The chain is built from TRBV12-2 and TRBJ2-1; the D segment call TRBD2 is taken from the table without a DNA check. TRBV12-2 has pseudogene status. The CDR3: CASLLPGQFF. The CDR3 region has the DNA TGTGCAAGTCTCCTACCCGGGCAGTTCTTC.